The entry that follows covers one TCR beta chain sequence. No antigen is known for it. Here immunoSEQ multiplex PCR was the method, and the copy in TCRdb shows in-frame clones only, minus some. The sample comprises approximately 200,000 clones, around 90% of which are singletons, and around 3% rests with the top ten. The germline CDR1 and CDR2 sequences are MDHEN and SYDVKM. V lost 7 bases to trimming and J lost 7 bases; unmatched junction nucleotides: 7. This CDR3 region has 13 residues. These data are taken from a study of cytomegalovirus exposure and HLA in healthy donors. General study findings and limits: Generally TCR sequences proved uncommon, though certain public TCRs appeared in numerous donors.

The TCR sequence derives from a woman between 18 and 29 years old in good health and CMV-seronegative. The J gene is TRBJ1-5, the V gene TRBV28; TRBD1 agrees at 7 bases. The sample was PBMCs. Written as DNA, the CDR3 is TGTGCCAGCACCGCAGGGGGAGTGCAGCCCCAGCATTTT. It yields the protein CASTAGGVQPQHF. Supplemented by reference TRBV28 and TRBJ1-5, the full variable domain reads DVKVTQSSRYLVKRTGEKVFLECVQDMDHENMFWYRQDPGLGLRLIYFSYDVKMKEKGDIPEGYSVSREKKERFSLILESASTNQTSMYLCASTAGGVQPQHFGDGTRLSIL.